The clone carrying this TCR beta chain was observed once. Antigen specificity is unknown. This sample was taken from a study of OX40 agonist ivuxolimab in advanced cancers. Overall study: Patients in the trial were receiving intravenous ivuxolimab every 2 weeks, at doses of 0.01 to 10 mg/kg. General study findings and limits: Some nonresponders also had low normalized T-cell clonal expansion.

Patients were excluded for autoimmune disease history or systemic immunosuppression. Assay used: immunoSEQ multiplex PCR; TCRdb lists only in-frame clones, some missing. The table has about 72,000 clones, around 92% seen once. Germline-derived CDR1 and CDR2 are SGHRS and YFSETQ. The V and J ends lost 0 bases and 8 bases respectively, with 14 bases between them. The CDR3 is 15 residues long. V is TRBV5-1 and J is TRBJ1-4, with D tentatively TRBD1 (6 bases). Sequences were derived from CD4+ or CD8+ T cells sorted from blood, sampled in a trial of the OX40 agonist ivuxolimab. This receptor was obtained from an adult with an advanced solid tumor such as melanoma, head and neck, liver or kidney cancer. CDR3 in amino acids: CASSLGTGPGEKLFF. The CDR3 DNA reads TGCGCCAGCAGCTTGGGCACAGGGCCAGGCGAAAAACTGTTTTTT. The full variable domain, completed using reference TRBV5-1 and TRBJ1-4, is KAGVTQTPRYLIKTRGQQVTLSCSPISGHRSVSWYQQTPGQGLQFLFEYFSETQRNKGNFPGRFSGRQFSNSRSEMNVSTLELGDSALYLCASSLGTGPGEKLFFGSGTQLSVL.